This TCR beta chain was documented in a study of cytomegalovirus exposure and HLA in healthy donors. Germline CDR1 reads MNHEY; CDR2 reads SVGAGI. V lost 5 bases to trimming and J lost 6 bases; unmatched junction nucleotides: 4. This CDR3 has 13 amino acids. Measured with immunoSEQ multiplex PCR; TCRdb has only the in-frame clones, and not every one. This sample has 200,000 to 250,000 clones, with roughly 88% found just once. This TCR was sampled from a woman aged 18-35 years in good health and CMV-seronegative. Sequencing used PBMCs. The chain joins TRBV6-5 to TRBJ2-7, with 10 bases fitting TRBD1. The CDR3 sequence: CASSRDRGREQYF. The CDR3 coding sequence is TGTGCCAGCAGTAGAGACAGGGGGCGCGAGCAGTACTTC.